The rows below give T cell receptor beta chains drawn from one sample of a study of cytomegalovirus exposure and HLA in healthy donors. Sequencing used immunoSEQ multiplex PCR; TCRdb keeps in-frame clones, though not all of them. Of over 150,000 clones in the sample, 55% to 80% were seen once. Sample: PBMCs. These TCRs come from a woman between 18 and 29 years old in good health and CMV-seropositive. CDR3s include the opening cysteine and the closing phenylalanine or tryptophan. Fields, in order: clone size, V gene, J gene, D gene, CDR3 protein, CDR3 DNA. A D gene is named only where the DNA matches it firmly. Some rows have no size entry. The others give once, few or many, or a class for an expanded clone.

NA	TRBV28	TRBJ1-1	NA	CASSHSLPNTEAFF	TGTGCCAGCAGTCATAGTCTGCCGAACACTGAAGCTTTCTTT
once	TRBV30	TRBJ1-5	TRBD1	CAWSLGSAGGGNQPQHF	TGTGCCTGGAGTTTGGGGTCCGCAGGGGGAGGCAATCAGCCCCAGCATTTT
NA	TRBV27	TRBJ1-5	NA	CASSREGGNKPQHF	TGTGCCAGCAGTCGGGAGGGAGGGAATAAGCCCCAGCATTTT
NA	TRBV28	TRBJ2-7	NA	CASSFLWSRAGNYEQYF	TGTGCCAGCAGTTTCCTTTGGTCCAGGGCAGGGAACTACGAGCAGTACTTC
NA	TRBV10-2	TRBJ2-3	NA	CASKDLAGTSGDTQYF	TGCGCCAGCAAGGATCTCGCCGGGACTTCAGGAGATACGCAGTATTTT
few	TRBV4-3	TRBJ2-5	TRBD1	CASSQDRGTGSETQYF	TGCGCCAGCAGCCAAGATCGGGGGACAGGGTCAGAGACCCAGTACTTC
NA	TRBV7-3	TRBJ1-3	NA	CASSFSVSSGNTIYF	TGTGCCAGCAGCTTCTCCGTGAGCTCTGGAAACACCATATATTTT
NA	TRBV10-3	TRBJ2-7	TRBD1	CAISERDGPGQGTREQYF	TGTGCCATCAGTGAAAGGGATGGCCCGGGACAGGGAACACGCGAGCAGTACTTC
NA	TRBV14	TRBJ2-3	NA	CASSLQGNRGTQYF	TGTGCCAGCAGCCTCCAGGGTAACAGAGGTACGCAGTATTTT
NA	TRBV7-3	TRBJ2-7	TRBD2	CASSPSSGTYEQYF	TGTGCCAGCAGCCCCTCTAGCGGTACCTACGAGCAGTACTTC
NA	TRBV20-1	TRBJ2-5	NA	CSAVPAGTQYF	TGCAGTGCGGTCCCAGCGGGGACCCAGTACTTC
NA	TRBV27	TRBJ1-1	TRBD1	CASSYGQGSAEAFF	TGTGCCAGCAGTTACGGACAGGGGAGCGCTGAAGCTTTCTTT
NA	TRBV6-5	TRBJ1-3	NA	CASSIHSGNTIYF	TGTGCCAGCAGTATCCACTCTGGAAACACCATATATTTT
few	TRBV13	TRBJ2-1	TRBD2	CASSLQTSGGTPHFYNEQFF	TGTGCCAGCAGCTTACAGACTAGCGGGGGGACCCCTCACTTCTACAATGAGCAGTTCTTC
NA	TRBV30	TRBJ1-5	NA	CAWSYGAYQPQHF	TGTGCCTGGAGTTATGGAGCTTATCAGCCCCAGCATTTT
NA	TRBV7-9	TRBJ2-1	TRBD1	CASSRGQTAQGEQFF	TGTGCCAGCAGCCGGGGACAGACGGCCCAAGGGGAGCAGTTCTTC
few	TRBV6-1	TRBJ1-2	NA	CASTGANYGYTF	TGTGCCAGCACAGGGGCTAACTATGGCTACACCTTC
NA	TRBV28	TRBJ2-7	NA	CASSFDQERLYF	TGTGCCAGCAGTTTTGACCAGGAAAGGCTGTACTTC
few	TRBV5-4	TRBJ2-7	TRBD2	CASSHGLAEIYEQYF	TGTGCCAGCAGCCACGGACTAGCGGAGATTTACGAGCAGTACTTC
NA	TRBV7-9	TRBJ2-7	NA	CASSPPRVVNSYEQYF	TGTGCCAGCAGCCCCCCTCGAGTTGTCAACTCCTACGAGCAGTACTTC
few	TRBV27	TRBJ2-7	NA	CASSTLAMTYEQYF	TGTGCCAGCAGTACTCTAGCGATGACCTACGAGCAGTACTTC
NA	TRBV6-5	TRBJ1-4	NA	CASSYSQGRVREKLFF	TGTGCCAGCAGTTACTCTCAGGGGCGGGTACGTGAAAAACTGTTTTTT
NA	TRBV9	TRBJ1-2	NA	CASSSLGVRDGYTF	TGTGCCAGCAGCTCCCTTGGAGTCCGCGATGGCTACACCTTC
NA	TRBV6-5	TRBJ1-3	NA	CASSYSFSSGNTIYF	TGTGCCAGCAGTTACTCCTTTTCCTCTGGAAACACCATATATTTT
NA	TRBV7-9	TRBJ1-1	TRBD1	CASSLGTANTEAFF	TGTGCCAGCAGCTTGGGGACAGCTAACACTGAAGCTTTCTTT
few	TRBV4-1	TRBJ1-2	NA	CASSQALGLPDGYTF	TGCGCCAGCAGCCAAGCTCTCGGTCTACCTGATGGCTACACCTTC
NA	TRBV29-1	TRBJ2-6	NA	CSVMTTGANVLTF	TGCAGCGTTATGACTACTGGGGCCAACGTCCTGACTTTC
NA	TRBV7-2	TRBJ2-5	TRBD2	CASSLGGGAAETQYF	TGTGCCAGCAGCTTAGGCGGGGGGGCCGCAGAGACCCAGTACTTC
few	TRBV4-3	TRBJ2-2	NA	CASSQVSGMRELFF	TGCGCCAGCAGCCAAGTTTCAGGGATGCGGGAGCTGTTTTTT
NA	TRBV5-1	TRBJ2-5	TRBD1	CASNRDRKETQYF	TGCGCCAGCAACCGGGACAGGAAAGAGACCCAGTACTTC
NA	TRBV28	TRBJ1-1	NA	CASSSGGPGAEAFF	TGTGCCAGCAGTTCGGGGGGGCCGGGGGCTGAAGCTTTCTTT
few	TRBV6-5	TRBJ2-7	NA	CASSYSVSYPLEQYF	TGTGCCAGCAGTTACTCCGTCTCCTACCCTCTCGAGCAGTACTTC
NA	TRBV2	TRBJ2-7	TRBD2	CASRASGGIHSYEQYF	TGTGCCAGCAGAGCTAGCGGGGGTATACACTCCTACGAGCAGTACTTC
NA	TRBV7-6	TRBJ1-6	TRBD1	CASSPTGMASPLHF	TGTGCCAGCAGTCCGACAGGGATGGCTTCACCCCTCCACTTT
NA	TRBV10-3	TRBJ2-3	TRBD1	CAISDPTGASTDTQYF	TGTGCCATCAGTGACCCGACAGGGGCTAGCACAGATACGCAGTATTTT
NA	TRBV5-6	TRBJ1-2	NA	CASSVDTYGYTF	TGTGCCAGCAGCGTTGACACCTATGGCTACACCTTC
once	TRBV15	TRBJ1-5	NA	CATSSQTGSRGPQHF	TGTGCCACCAGCAGCCAAACAGGGAGCAGGGGGCCCCAGCATTTT
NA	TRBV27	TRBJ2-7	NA	CASSFSGGGYEQYF	TGTGCCAGCAGTTTCAGCGGAGGCGGCTACGAGCAGTACTTC
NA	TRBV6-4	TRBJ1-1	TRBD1	CASSAQGTANTEAFF	TGTGCCAGCAGTGCCCAAGGGACAGCGAACACTGAAGCTTTCTTT
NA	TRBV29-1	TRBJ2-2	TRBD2	CSVSGINTGELFF	TGCAGCGTCAGCGGGATTAACACCGGGGAGCTGTTTTTT
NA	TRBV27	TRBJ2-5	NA	CASSGTIRGETQYF	TGTGCCAGCAGCGGGACAATACGAGGAGAGACCCAGTACTTC
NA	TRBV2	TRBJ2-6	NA	CASSELGPGSSGANVLTF	TGTGCCAGCAGTGAACTGGGGCCCGGATCCAGTGGGGCCAACGTCCTGACTTTC
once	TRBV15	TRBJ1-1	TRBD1	CATSTRTGGTEAFF	TGTGCCACCAGCACCCGGACAGGGGGCACTGAAGCTTTCTTT
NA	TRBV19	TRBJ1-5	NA	CASSPVLATHQPQHF	TGTGCCAGTAGCCCGGTTCTAGCGACCCATCAGCCCCAGCATTTT
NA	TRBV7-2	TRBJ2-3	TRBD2	CASSLEGLAGGEDTQYF	TGTGCCAGCAGCTTAGAGGGACTAGCGGGAGGTGAAGATACGCAGTATTTT
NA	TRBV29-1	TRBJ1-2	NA	CSVEEAQQAEGYTF	TGCAGCGTTGAAGAAGCGCAACAGGCGGAAGGCTACACCTTC
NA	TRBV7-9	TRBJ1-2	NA	CASSSPTLGYGYTF	TGTGCCAGCAGTTCCCCAACTCTAGGCTATGGCTACACCTTC
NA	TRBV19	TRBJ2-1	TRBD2	CASSPFLAGGYNEQFF	TGTGCCAGTAGCCCCTTTCTAGCGGGAGGGTACAATGAGCAGTTCTTC
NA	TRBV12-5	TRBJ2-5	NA	CASGLEVPGTQYF	TGTGCTAGTGGTTTGGAGGTCCCGGGGACCCAGTACTTC
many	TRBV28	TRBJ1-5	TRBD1	CASRPGQINQPQHF	TGTGCCAGCAGGCCGGGACAGATCAATCAGCCCCAGCATTTT